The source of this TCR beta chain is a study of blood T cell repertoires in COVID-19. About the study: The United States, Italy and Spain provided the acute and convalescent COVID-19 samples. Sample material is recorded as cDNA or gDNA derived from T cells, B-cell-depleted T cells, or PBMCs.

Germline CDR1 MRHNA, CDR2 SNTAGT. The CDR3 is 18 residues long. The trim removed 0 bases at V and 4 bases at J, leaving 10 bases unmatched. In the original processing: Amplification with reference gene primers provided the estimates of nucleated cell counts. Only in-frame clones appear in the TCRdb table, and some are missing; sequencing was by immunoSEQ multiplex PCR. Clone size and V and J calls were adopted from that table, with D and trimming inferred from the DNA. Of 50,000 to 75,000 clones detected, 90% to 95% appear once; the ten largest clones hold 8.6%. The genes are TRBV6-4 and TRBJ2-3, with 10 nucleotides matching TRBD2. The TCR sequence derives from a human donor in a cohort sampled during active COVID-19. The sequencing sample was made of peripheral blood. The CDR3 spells CASSDSASGSSWPDTQYF. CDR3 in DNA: TGTGCCAGCAGTGACTCGGCTAGCGGGAGTTCGTGGCCAGATACGCAGTATTTT.